Each of the 29 T cell receptor beta chains below was sequenced from the same sample in a study of T cells in Graves' hyperthyroidism and ophthalmopathy. RNA transcripts served as the template for amplifying TCR beta CDR3 regions. The TCR CDR3 was amplified in a first-round RT-PCR using the HTBI primer set. Each CDR3 protein is one row after TCRdb ran MiXCR on the multiplex PCR reads. The data show hundreds of thousands of distinct CDR3 sequences, 15% to 20% seen once. The specimen sequenced was blood. The receptors come from a middle-aged woman with Graves' ophthalmopathy.

The chain uses TRBV7-8 and TRBJ1-1, with 7 bases lining up with TRBD1. Trimming cost V 4 bases and J 4 bases; bases outside gene matches: 12. Germline CDR1 is SGHVS and CDR2 is FQNEAQ. The CDR3 loop spans 16 amino acids. In nucleotides, the CDR3 is TGTGCCAGCAGCTCCCCGACGGTTGCAGGGGGCACTGAAGCTTTCTTT. Its protein is CASSSPTVAGGTEAFF.

This clonotype was picked up many times. This chain uses TRBV3-1 with TRBJ2-7; D might be TRBD1 or TRBD2, each matching 5 bases. V was shortened by 1 base and J by 7 bases, with 14 bases between the two germline ends. CDR3 length: 14 residues. CDR1 and CDR2 from the germline V gene are LGHDT and YNNKEL (reference sequence). For the CDR3, the DNA is TGTGCCAGCAGCCAAGGATTCGGGGCCTCGGAGCAGTACTTC. This codes for CASSQGFGASEQYF.

In its sample, this clonotype was seen many times. This chain connects TRBV5-1 to TRBJ1-1; D might be TRBD1 (5 bases). Per the germline V gene, CDR1 is SGHRS and CDR2 is YFSETQ. The V end lost 0 bases, the J end lost 0 bases, and 12 bases lay between the germline ends. The CDR3 has 16 residues. The CDR3 DNA reads as TGCGCCAGCAGCTTGGTTTCCGGGGCTATGAACACTGAAGCTTTCTTT. Its protein is CASSLVSGAMNTEAFF.

This clonotype was seen ten or more times. The chain joins TRBV2 to TRBJ2-1, with a possible D match to TRBD1 (5 bases). V gave up 6 bases and J gave up 9 bases, with 9 bases separating them. CDR1 and CDR2 (germline): SNHLY, FYNNEI. There are 11 residues in the CDR3. Here the CDR3 DNA reads TGTGCCAGCAGGGTAGGGGTTGAGCAGTTCTTC. The encoded protein is CASRVGVEQFF.

This clonotype was observed a few times. The rearrangement uses TRBV7-8 and TRBJ2-5, with TRBD1 matching 8 bases. CDR1 is SGHVS, CDR2 FQNEAQ, per germline. The CDR3 has 14 residues. V lost 3 bases to trimming and J lost 5 bases; unmatched junction nucleotides: 5. As DNA, the CDR3 is TGTGCCAGCAGCTTGTCGCAGGGGGCGGAGACCCAGTACTTC. Translation: CASSLSQGAETQYF.

The chain uses TRBV2 and TRBJ2-2; D might be TRBD1 (6 bases). CDR3 length equals 13 residues. Trimming removed 5 bases from V and 8 bases from J, with 12 bases in between. The germline V gene has CDR1 SNHLY and CDR2 FYNNEI. CDR3 sequence: CASSTGHSGELFF. In nucleotides, the CDR3 is TGTGCCAGCAGTACAGGGCATTCGGGGGAGCTGTTTTTT.

This clonotype is a singleton in its sample. V is TRBV30 and J is TRBJ2-2, with 11 bases aligning to TRBD1. Germline CDR1 is GTSNPN and CDR2 is SVGIG (reference sequence). There are 15 residues in the CDR3. V shed 5 bases and J 4 bases; nucleotides not matched to a gene: 6. The CDR3 bases are TGTGCCTGGGTTTCAGGGACAGGGGGCACCGGGGAGCTGTTTTTT. It codes for CAWVSGTGGTGELFF.

This sequence joins TRBV7-9 and TRBJ2-3, with TRBD2 matching over 8 bases. CDR3 length: 17 amino acids. Losses at the gene ends were 5 bases for V and 8 bases for J; bases not matched to a gene: 18. CDR1 SEHNR and CDR2 FQNEAQ come from the germline V gene (reference sequence). The CDR3 nucleotides read TGTGCCAGCAGCCAAGAAGGACTAGCTGGCTCTTTTGGTACGCAGTATTTT. Protein sequence: CASSQEGLAGSFGTQYF.

V gene TRBV5-1 combines with J gene TRBJ2-7; 8 bases line up with TRBD1. From germline, CDR1 is SGHRS and CDR2 YFSETQ. V trimming: 4 bases; J trimming: 6 bases; junction bases outside the gene matches: 12. The CDR3 extends over 15 amino acids. The CDR3 is CASSPPDRDDSEQYF. The CDR3, as DNA: TGCGCCAGCAGCCCGCCGGACAGGGACGATAGCGAGCAGTACTTC.

This chain connects TRBV20-1 to TRBJ2-1, with 14 bases fitting TRBD2. The germline gives CDR1 DFQATT, CDR2 SNEGSKA (reference sequence). Trimming cost V 3 bases and J 0 bases; bases outside gene matches: 7. CDR3 length: 18 residues. The CDR3 DNA reads as TGCAGTGCTAGGGGGACTAGCGGGAGTTGGGACTCCTACAATGAGCAGTTCTTC. Encoded protein: CSARGTSGSWDSYNEQFF.

This rearrangement joins TRBV6-1 to TRBJ1-1, with 10 bases aligning to TRBD1. Unmatched junction bases numbered 11, after V lost 10 bases and J lost 3 bases. This CDR3 comprises 15 residues. Germline assignment: CDR1 MNHNS and CDR2 SASEGT. CDR3 protein: CAIGTGDAGYTEAFF. CDR3 sequence (DNA): TGTGCCATCGGGACAGGGGACGCCGGATACACTGAAGCTTTCTTT.

This clonotype was counted many times. CDR3 nucleotide sequence: TGTGCCAGCAGTCCAGCGACAGGGGGCGCGGAGACCCAGTACTTC. Its translation: CASSPATGGAETQYF. The chain couples TRBV12-3 or TRBV12-4 to TRBJ2-5; 10 nucleotides line up with TRBD1. The V gene end was trimmed by 5 bases and the J gene end by 5 bases; junction bases not matched to a gene: 8. CDR3 length equals 15 residues.

A remark on this clonotype: Since a much larger clone is just one base distant, this may be a read error. This chain uses TRBV12-3 or TRBV12-4 with TRBJ2-1; 8 positions match TRBD2. J gave up 5 bases and V 4 bases, and 7 bases lay outside the gene matches. The CDR3 contains 15 residues. CDR3 in amino acids: CASSSGGRNHNEQFF. CDR3 in DNA: TGTGCCAGCAGTTCGGGCGGGAGGAACCACAATGAGCAGTTCTTC.

Turning to this clonotype: A much larger clone differs by one base, so this may be a read error. The gene calls are TRBV5-1 and TRBJ2-2; 10 bases agree with TRBD2. The V and J ends lost 3 bases and 0 bases, in that order; junction bases with no gene match: 2. This CDR3 has 16 residues. In germline, CDR1 is SGHRS, CDR2 YFSETQ. The CDR3 DNA is TGCGCCAGCAGCTCTACTAGCGGGACGAACACCGGGGAGCTGTTTTTT. Translation gives CASSSTSGTNTGELFF.

This clonotype was counted a few times. The rearrangement links TRBV19 to TRBJ2-2, with D maybe TRBD1 (6 bases). CDR1 is LNHDA and CDR2 is SQIVND in the germline V gene (reference sequence). V was shortened by 1 base and J by 3 bases, with 9 bases between the two germline ends. This CDR3 is built from 15 residues. The CDR3 sequence is CASSIVGAYTGELFF. The CDR3 nucleotides are TGTGCCAGTAGTATAGTGGGGGCTTACACCGGGGAGCTGTTTTTT.

The table lists this clonotype with a few counts. This chain uses TRBV29-1 with TRBJ1-5; 8 bases are shared with TRBD1. The ends lost 4 bases at V and 7 bases at J; junction bases unmatched: 3. Germline CDR1 and CDR2: SQVTM and ANQGSEA. CDR3 size: 12 residues. The CDR3 region has the DNA TGCAGCGTTGGGACAGGGAACCAGCCCCAGCATTTT. Translating gives CSVGTGNQPQHF.

This clonotype has more than one count but fewer than ten. V is TRBV30 and J is TRBJ1-5; possibly TRBD1 for D (5 bases). CDR1 is GTSNPN, CDR2 SVGIG, per germline (reference sequence). CDR3 length: 15 amino acids. V lost 6 bases and J lost 1, with 16 bases in between. CDR3 sequence: CACTPRGDSNQPQHF. In DNA, the CDR3 is TGTGCCTGCACCCCGCGGGGGGACAGCAATCAGCCCCAGCATTTT. The whole variable domain, remainder taken from reference TRBV30 and TRBJ1-5, is SQTIHQWPATLVQPVGSPLSLECTVEGTSNPNLYWYRQAAGRGLQLLFYSVGIGQISSEVPQNLSASRPQDRQFILSSKKLLLSDSGFYLCACTPRGDSNQPQHFGDGTRLSIL.

This clonotype was seen repeatedly, ten times or more. CDR3 coding DNA: TGCGCCAGCAGCTTGGACAGGGTCTACGAGCAGTACTTC. This gives the protein CASSLDRVYEQYF. This rearrangement joins TRBV5-1 to TRBJ2-7; D is perhaps TRBD1 (6 bases). Trimming left V 0 bases short and J 3 bases short, with 7 bases between. Germline V gene data show CDR1 as SGHRS and CDR2 as YFSETQ. This CDR3 is 13 amino acids long.

This clonotype was recorded many times. The chain uses TRBV28 and TRBJ2-5; possibly TRBD2 for D (5 bases). The ends were cut back, 8 bases at V and 7 bases at J, with 20 bases in the middle. CDR1 is MDHEN, CDR2 SYDVKM, per germline. CDR3 length: 14 amino acids. The CDR3 DNA reads TGTGCCAGCGGGATGAGGGCGCGGTTTGGGACCCAGTACTTC. It yields the protein CASGMRARFGTQYF.

The chain recombines TRBV3-1 with TRBJ2-3; a possible D gene is TRBD2 (6 bases). Germline V gene sequence: CDR1 LGHDT, CDR2 YNNKEL (reference sequence). The length of the CDR3 is 14 residues. V lost 0 bases and J lost 4, with 8 bases in between. In DNA form, the CDR3 reads TGTGCCAGCAGCCAAGATTGGAGGGCAGATACGCAGTATTTT. This gives the protein CASSQDWRADTQYF.

With regard to this clonotype: At one boundary the junction diverges from the germline segment, which might be a read error. The rearrangement links TRBV9 to TRBJ2-3; tentatively, D is TRBD1 (6 bases). This CDR3 contains 15 residues. Germline V lookup: CDR1 SGDLS, CDR2 YYNGEE. The CDR3 spells CASSVDGGPPLTRYF. Written as DNA, the CDR3 is TGTGCCAGCAGCGTAGATGGGGGCCCGCCACTAACGCGGTATTTT. The variable domain in full, completed from reference TRBV9 and TRBJ2-3, reads DSGVTQTPKHLITATGQRVTLRCSPRSGDLSVYWYQQSLDQGLQFLIQYYNGEERAKGNILERFSAQQFPDLHSELNLSSLELGDSALYFCASSVDGGPPLTRYFGPGTRLTVL.

V usage is TRBV5-1 and J usage is TRBJ2-7; weak D call: TRBD1 (7 bases). The V end was cut by 0 bases, the J end by 0 bases, with 13 bases between. CDR1 is SGHRS and CDR2 is YFSETQ in the germline V gene. The CDR3 extends over 16 amino acids. The CDR3 region is CASSLAAQGGSYEQYF. CDR3 nucleotides: TGCGCCAGCAGCTTGGCGGCCCAGGGGGGCTCCTACGAGCAGTACTTC. The complete variable domain, with remaining parts taken from reference TRBV5-1 and TRBJ2-7, reads KAGVTQTPRYLIKTRGQQVTLSCSPISGHRSVSWYQQTPGQGLQFLFEYFSETQRNKGNFPGRFSGRQFSNSRSEMNVSTLELGDSALYLCASSLAAQGGSYEQYFGPGTRLTVT.

V is TRBV18 and J is TRBJ2-1; either TRBD1 or TRBD2 may supply D (5 bases each). The germline CDR1 and CDR2 sequences are KGHSH and LQKENI. CDR3 size: 15 residues. Trimming shortened V by 0 bases and J by 12 bases, and 18 bases separated the two germline ends. DNA for the CDR3: TGTGCCAGCTCACCACCCGGGACCGCCAAAATTGGGCAGTTCTTC. Protein: CASSPPGTAKIGQFF.

A remark on this clonotype: A much larger clone sits a single nucleotide away, making a read error possible. V is TRBV5-1 and J is TRBJ2-1; 8 bases match TRBD1. The V segment lost 4 bases and the J segment 6 bases; nucleotides outside the gene matches: 9. Germline V CDR1 and CDR2: SGHRS, YFSETQ. This CDR3 comprises 15 residues. In DNA, the CDR3 is TGCGCCAGCAGCCCAGGGACAGGCCCATGCAATGAGCAGTTCTTC. Protein product: CASSPGTGPCNEQFF.

To note about this clonotype: A single base separates this from a much larger clone, so it may be a read error. V gene TRBV20-1 combines with J gene TRBJ2-7; the match to TRBD2 covers 9 bases. This CDR3 contains 16 residues. From germline, CDR1 is DFQATT and CDR2 SNEGSKA (reference sequence). V shed 1 base, J shed 5 bases, and the junction held 12 bases outside the gene matches. The CDR3 loop is CSARGPAASGIHEQYF. The DNA of the CDR3 is TGCAGTGCTAGAGGTCCGGCGGCTAGCGGGATCCACGAGCAGTACTTC.

This clonotype was counted many times. The CDR3 here is CATSDYRAGSYNEQFF. Written as DNA, the CDR3 is TGTGCCACCAGTGATTATCGAGCGGGAAGCTACAATGAGCAGTTCTTC. V is TRBV24-1 and J is TRBJ2-1; TRBD2 aligns across 7 bases. This CDR3 is 16 amino acids long. The germline CDR1 and CDR2 sequences are KGHDR and SFDVKD. V lost 2 bases to trimming and J lost 3 bases; unmatched junction nucleotides: 6.

CDR3 sequence: CAAQSSYNEQFF. CDR3 coding DNA: TGTGCCGCACAGAGCTCGTACAATGAGCAGTTCTTC. This rearrangement joins TRBV6-1 to TRBJ2-1; D uncertain. V lost 11 bases, J lost 4 bases, and 12 bases lay in between. The CDR3 spans 12 residues. Germline V lookup: CDR1 MNHNS, CDR2 SASEGT.

This clonotype was seen many times. This chain links TRBV2 with TRBJ2-3; 9 nucleotides match TRBD2. This CDR3 comprises 16 residues. CDR1 SNHLY and CDR2 FYNNEI come from the germline V gene. V was pared by 4 bases and J by 5 bases, with 10 bases of the junction left unmatched. The CDR3 loop reads CASSVSLAGLVDTQYF. CDR3 nucleotides: TGTGCCAGCAGTGTTAGCCTAGCGGGGTTGGTAGATACGCAGTATTTT.

This clonotype was recorded at least ten times. This chain joins TRBV11-3 and TRBJ2-1; 7 bases align to TRBD2. The V gene end was trimmed by 3 bases and the J gene end by 4 bases; junction bases not matched to a gene: 6. The CDR3 is 15 residues long. The germline gives CDR1 SGHNT, CDR2 YENEEA. CDR3 protein: CASSFTSGAYNEQFF. The CDR3 nucleotides read TGTGCCAGCAGCTTTACGAGCGGGGCATACAATGAGCAGTTCTTC.